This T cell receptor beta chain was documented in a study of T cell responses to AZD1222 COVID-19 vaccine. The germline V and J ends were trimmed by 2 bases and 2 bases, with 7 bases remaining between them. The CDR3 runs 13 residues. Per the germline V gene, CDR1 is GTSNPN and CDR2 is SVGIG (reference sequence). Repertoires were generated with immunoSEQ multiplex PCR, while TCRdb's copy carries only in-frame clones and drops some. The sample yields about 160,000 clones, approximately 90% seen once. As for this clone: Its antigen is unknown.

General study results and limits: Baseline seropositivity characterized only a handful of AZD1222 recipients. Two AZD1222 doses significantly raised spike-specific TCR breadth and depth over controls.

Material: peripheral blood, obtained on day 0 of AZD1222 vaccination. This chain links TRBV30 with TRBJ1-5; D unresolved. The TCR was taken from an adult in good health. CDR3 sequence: CAWSREGNQPQHF. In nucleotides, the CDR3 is TGTGCCTGGAGTCGGGAGGGCAATCAGCCCCAGCATTTT.